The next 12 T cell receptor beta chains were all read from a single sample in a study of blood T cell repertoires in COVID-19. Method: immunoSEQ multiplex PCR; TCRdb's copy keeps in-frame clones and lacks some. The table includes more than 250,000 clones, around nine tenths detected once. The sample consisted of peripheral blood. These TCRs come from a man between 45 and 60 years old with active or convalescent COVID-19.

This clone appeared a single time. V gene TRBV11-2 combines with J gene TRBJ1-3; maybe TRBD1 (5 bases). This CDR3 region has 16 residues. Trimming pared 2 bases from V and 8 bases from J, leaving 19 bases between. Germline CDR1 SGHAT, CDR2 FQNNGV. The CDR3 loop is CASSLRLGQGKDTIYF. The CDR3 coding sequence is TGTGCCAGCAGCTTAAGGCTCGGACAAGGGAAGGACACCATATATTTT.

The CDR3 DNA is TGTGCCAGTAGTATAAGTACAGGGGGCCGCATTCAGTACTTC. The encoded protein is CASSISTGGRIQYF. V is TRBV19 and J is TRBJ2-4; 9 nucleotides line up with TRBD1. Germline V gene sequence: CDR1 LNHDA, CDR2 SQIVND (reference sequence). The CDR3 contains 14 residues. The V gene end was trimmed by 2 bases and the J gene end by 9 bases; junction bases not matched to a gene: 5.

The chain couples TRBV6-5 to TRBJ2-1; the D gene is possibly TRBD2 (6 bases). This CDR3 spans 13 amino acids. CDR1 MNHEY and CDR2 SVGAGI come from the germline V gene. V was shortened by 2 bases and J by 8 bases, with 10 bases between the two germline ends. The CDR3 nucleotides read TGTGCCAGCAGTTACGTCCGGGACTATGAGCAGTTCTTC. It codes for CASSYVRDYEQFF.

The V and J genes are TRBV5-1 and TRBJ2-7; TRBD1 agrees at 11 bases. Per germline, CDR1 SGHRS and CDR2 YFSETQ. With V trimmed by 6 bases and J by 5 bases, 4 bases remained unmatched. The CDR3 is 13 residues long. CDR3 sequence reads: CASNGQGANEQYF. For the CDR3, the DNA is TGCGCCAGCAATGGACAGGGGGCCAACGAGCAGTACTTC. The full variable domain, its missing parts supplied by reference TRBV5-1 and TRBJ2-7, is KAGVTQTPRYLIKTRGQQVTLSCSPISGHRSVSWYQQTPGQGLQFLFEYFSETQRNKGNFPGRFSGRQFSNSRSEMNVSTLELGDSALYLCASNGQGANEQYFGPGTRLTVT.

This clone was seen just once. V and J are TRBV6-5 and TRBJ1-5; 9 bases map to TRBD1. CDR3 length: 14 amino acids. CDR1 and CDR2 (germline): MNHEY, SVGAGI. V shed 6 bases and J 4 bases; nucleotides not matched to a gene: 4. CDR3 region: CASRAGQGNQPQHF. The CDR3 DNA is TGTGCCAGCAGGGCTGGACAGGGGAATCAGCCCCAGCATTTT.

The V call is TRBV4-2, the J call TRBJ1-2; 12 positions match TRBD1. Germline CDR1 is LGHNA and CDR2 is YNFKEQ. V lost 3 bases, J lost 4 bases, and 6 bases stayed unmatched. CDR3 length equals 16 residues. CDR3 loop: CASSHRDRGPSYGYTF. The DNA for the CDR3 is TGTGCCAGCAGCCACCGGGACAGGGGGCCTTCCTATGGCTACACCTTC.

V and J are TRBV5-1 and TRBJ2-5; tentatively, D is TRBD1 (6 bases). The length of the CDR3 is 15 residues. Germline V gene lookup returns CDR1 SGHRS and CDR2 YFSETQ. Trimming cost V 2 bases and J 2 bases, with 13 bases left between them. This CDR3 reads CASSLRDNAQETQYF. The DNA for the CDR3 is TGCGCCAGCAGCTTAAGGGACAACGCGCAAGAGACCCAGTACTTC.

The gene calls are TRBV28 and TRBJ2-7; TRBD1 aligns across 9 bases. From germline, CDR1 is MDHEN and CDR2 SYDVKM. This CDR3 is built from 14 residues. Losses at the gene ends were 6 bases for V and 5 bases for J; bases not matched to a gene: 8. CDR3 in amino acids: CASSPGGQGNEQYF. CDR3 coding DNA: TGTGCCAGCAGCCCCGGGGGACAGGGCAACGAGCAGTACTTC.

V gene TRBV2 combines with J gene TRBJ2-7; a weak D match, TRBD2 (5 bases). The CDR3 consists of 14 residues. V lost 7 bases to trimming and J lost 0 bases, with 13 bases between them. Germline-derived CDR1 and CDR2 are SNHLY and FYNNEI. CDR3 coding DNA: TGTGCCAGCACCCTAGAGGGTTACTCCTACGAGCAGTACTTC. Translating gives CASTLEGYSYEQYF. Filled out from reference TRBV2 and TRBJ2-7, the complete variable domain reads EPEVTQTPSHQVTQMGQEVILRCVPISNHLYFYWYRQILGQKVEFLVSFYNNEISEKSEIFDDQFSVERPDGSNFTLKIRSTKLEDSAMYFCASTLEGYSYEQYFGPGTRLTVT.

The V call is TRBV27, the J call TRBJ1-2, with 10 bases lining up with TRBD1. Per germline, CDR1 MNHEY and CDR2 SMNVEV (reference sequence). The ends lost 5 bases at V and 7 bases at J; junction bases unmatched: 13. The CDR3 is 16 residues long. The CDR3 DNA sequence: TGTGCCAGCAGTACTAGCGCCGGGACAGGGGATACTGGCTACACCTTC. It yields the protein CASSTSAGTGDTGYTF.

CDR3 in amino acids: CASSSGLASSPLHF. The CDR3 DNA reads as TGTGCCAGCAGTTCAGGGCTGGCGTCTTCACCCCTCCACTTT. The J gene is TRBJ1-6, the V gene TRBV7-3; TRBD1 is a possible D gene (5 bases). The CDR3 length is 14 residues. V dropped 6 bases and J dropped 9 bases, with 15 bases sitting between them. Germline CDR1 is SGHTA and CDR2 is FQGTGA.

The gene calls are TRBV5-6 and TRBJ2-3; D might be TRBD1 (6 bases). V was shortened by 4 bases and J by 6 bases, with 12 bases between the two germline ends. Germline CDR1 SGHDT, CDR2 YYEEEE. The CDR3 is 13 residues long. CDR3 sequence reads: CASSPVTGDTQYF. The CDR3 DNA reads TGTGCCAGCAGCCCCGTAACAGGGGATACGCAGTATTTT.